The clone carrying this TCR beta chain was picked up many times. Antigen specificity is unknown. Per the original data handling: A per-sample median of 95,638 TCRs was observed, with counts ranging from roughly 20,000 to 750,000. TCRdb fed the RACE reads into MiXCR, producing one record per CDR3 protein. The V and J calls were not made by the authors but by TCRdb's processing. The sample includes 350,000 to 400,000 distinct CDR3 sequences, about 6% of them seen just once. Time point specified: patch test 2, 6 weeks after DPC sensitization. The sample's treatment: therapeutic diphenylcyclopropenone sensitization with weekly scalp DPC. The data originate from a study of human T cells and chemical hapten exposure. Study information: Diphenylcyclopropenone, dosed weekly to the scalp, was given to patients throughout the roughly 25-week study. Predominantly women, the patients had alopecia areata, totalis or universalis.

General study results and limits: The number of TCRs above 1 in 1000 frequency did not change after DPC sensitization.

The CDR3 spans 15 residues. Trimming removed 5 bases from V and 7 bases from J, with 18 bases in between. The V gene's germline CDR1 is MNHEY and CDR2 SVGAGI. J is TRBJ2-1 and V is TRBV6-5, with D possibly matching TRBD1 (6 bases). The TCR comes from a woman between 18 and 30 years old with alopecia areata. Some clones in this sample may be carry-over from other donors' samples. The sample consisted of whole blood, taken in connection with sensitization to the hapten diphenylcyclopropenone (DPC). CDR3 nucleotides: TGTGCCAGCAGTGTTTCGACAGGCGGAATGAATGAGCAGTTCTTC. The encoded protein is CASSVSTGGMNEQFF.